This T cell receptor (beta chain) emerged from a study of T cells in Graves' hyperthyroidism and ophthalmopathy. Overall study context: Peripheral blood collection took place at initial diagnosis, before any treatment.

Study-wide results and limits: A median around six months before onset, the model predicted ophthalmopathy. Most clonotypes that expanded in the thyroid above 0.001 also showed up in blood.

Newly diagnosed patients aged 18 to 65 had hyperthyroidism of under 2 months' duration. The source material, RNA transcripts, was used to amplify TCR beta CDR3 regions. Using the HTBI primer set, a first-round RT-PCR was run on the TCR CDR3. TCRdb processed the multiplex PCR reads anew with MiXCR; each CDR3 protein has one entry. The table records around 520,000 distinct CDR3 sequences, 12% to 15% of them present only once. CDR1 DFQATT and CDR2 SNEGSKA come from the germline V gene (reference sequence). J was trimmed by 6 bases and V by 0 bases; bases with no gene match: 13. The CDR3 loop spans 17 amino acids. In the case of this clonotype: Its antigen is currently unknown.

The source material was blood. The V gene is TRBV20-1, the J gene TRBJ1-4; 7 bases match TRBD1. This TCR came from a woman in her 40s with Graves' hyperthyroidism. CDR3 protein: CSARDFATGALDEKLFF. The CDR3 DNA follows: TGCAGTGCTAGAGATTTCGCTACAGGGGCTCTTGATGAAAAACTGTTTTTT.